The rows below give T cell receptor beta chains drawn from one sample of a study of T cell responses to AZD1222 COVID-19 vaccine. Libraries were prepared by immunoSEQ multiplex PCR; TCRdb keeps only in-frame clonotypes and omits some of them. The table includes some 88,000 clones, around 92% detected once. The sample was peripheral blood, taken on day 0 of AZD1222 vaccination. The receptors come from an adult in good health. Each CDR3 is given with its conserved first and last residue. The order of the fields is clone size, V gene, J gene, D gene, CDR3 protein, CDR3 DNA. A D gene is named only where the DNA matches it firmly. Expanded clones get a size class; other rows say once, few or many, or leave the size out.

.	TRBV24-1	TRBJ2-2	TRBD2	CATSDSSGSKTGELFF	TGTGCCACCAGTGATTCTAGCGGGAGTAAAACCGGGGAGCTGTTTTTT
.	TRBV27	TRBJ1-2	.	CASSFRGTHYGYTF	TGTGCCAGCAGTTTCCGTGGGACCCACTATGGCTACACCTTC
.	TRBV29-1	TRBJ2-1	.	CSAGGARDEQFF	TGCAGCGCCGGGGGCGCGCGGGATGAGCAGTTCTTC
.	TRBV5-1	TRBJ2-1	.	CASTRSAGLDNEQFF	TGCGCCAGCACCCGCTCGGCCGGACTCGACAATGAGCAGTTCTTC
.	TRBV3-1/TRBV3-2	TRBJ1-6	.	CASSHLDRIYNSPLHF	TGTGCCAGCAGCCATCTCGACAGGATTTATAATTCACCCCTCCACTTT
.	TRBV9	TRBJ1-1	.	CASSVTSMNTEAFF	TGTGCCAGCAGCGTAACAAGCATGAACACTGAAGCTTTCTTT
.	TRBV28	TRBJ1-3	.	CASRPGFSGNTIYF	TGTGCCAGCAGGCCAGGGTTCTCTGGAAACACCATATATTTT
.	TRBV7-2	TRBJ1-6	.	CASSFQGLLSSYNSPLHF	TGTGCCAGCAGCTTCCAGGGGCTATTGAGCTCCTATAATTCACCCCTCCACTTT
.	TRBV19	TRBJ1-5	TRBD1	CASRTGGIYSNQPQHF	TGTGCCAGTCGGACAGGGGGAATTTATAGCAATCAGCCCCAGCATTTT
.	TRBV5-1	TRBJ2-7	.	CASINPSGNDYEQYF	TGCGCCAGCATCAATCCGTCTGGGAACGATTACGAGCAGTACTTC
few	TRBV11-3	TRBJ2-2	.	CASSLEGSGFGELFF	TGTGCCAGCAGCTTAGAAGGTTCCGGGTTCGGGGAGCTGTTTTTT
once	TRBV5-6	TRBJ2-7	TRBD1	CASSLEREGALGEQYF	TGTGCCAGCAGCCTGGAACGTGAGGGGGCGCTAGGAGAGCAGTACTTC
once	TRBV29-1	TRBJ1-1	.	CSVEAGNTLGAKAFF	TGCAGCGTTGAAGCCGGAAACACACTAGGGGCGAAAGCTTTCTTT
.	TRBV6-4	TRBJ1-4	.	CASSDFRGRRNEKLFF	TGTGCCAGCAGTGACTTTAGGGGCAGGAGAAATGAAAAACTGTTTTTT
.	TRBV6-2/TRBV6-3	TRBJ2-1	TRBD2	CASSYTPSGGSEQFF	TGTGCCAGCAGTTACACTCCTAGCGGGGGATCCGAGCAGTTCTTC
.	TRBV2	TRBJ2-3	TRBD1	CASSGQGQQDTQYF	TGTGCCAGCAGTGGGCAGGGACAGCAAGATACGCAGTATTTT
.	TRBV28	TRBJ2-1	TRBD2	CASGPSGSLYEQFF	TGTGCCAGCGGACCTAGCGGGAGTCTCTATGAGCAGTTCTTC
.	TRBV6-2/TRBV6-3	TRBJ2-1	TRBD2	CASSYTVSGIEQFF	TGTGCCAGCAGTTACACGGTTAGCGGGATTGAGCAGTTCTTC
.	TRBV5-1	TRBJ2-3	.	CASSFLQGTDTQYF	TGCGCCAGCAGCTTTCTTCAGGGCACAGATACGCAGTATTTT
.	TRBV25-1	TRBJ2-1	TRBD1	CASSEPGQENNEQFF	TGTGCCAGCAGTGAGCCGGGACAGGAAAACAATGAGCAGTTCTTC
.	TRBV19	TRBJ1-5	.	CASSPPRSGDQPQHF	TGTGCCAGTAGTCCCCCGCGCAGTGGTGATCAGCCCCAGCATTTT
once	TRBV2	TRBJ1-4	.	CASGEMEKLFF	TGTGCCAGCGGGGAAATGGAAAAACTGTTTTTT
.	TRBV3-1/TRBV3-2	TRBJ2-7	TRBD1	CASSQRDRGQEQYF	TGTGCCAGCAGCCAACGGGACAGGGGCCAGGAGCAGTACTTC
.	TRBV30	TRBJ2-5	.	CAWSPQETQYF	TGTGCCTGGTCACCGCAAGAGACCCAGTACTTC
.	TRBV28	TRBJ2-2	.	CASSLLLPQLAGELFF	TGTGCCAGCAGTTTGCTCCTTCCCCAGTTGGCCGGGGAGCTGTTTTTT
.	TRBV7-9	TRBJ2-3	TRBD2	CASSPRTSGRSDTQYF	TGTGCCAGCAGCCCGCGGACTAGCGGGAGGTCAGATACGCAGTATTTT
.	TRBV9	TRBJ2-5	.	CASSANPAQETQYF	TGTGCCAGCAGCGCAAATCCCGCCCAAGAGACCCAGTACTTC
once	TRBV19	TRBJ2-7	.	CASSMTSSSYEQYF	TGTGCCAGTAGTATGACGTCGAGCTCCTACGAGCAGTACTTC
.	TRBV3-1/TRBV3-2	TRBJ2-7	.	CASSQFFGLTEQYF	TGTGCCAGCAGCCAATTCTTCGGCTTGACCGAGCAGTACTTC
.	TRBV2	TRBJ2-1	.	CASKGWGGSYNEQFF	TGTGCCAGCAAGGGGTGGGGAGGTTCCTACAATGAGCAGTTCTTC
.	TRBV12-5	TRBJ2-1	TRBD2	CASGLVSGSVVDEQFF	TGTGCTAGTGGTTTGGTTAGCGGGAGTGTGGTTGATGAGCAGTTCTTC
.	TRBV5-6	TRBJ1-2	TRBD1	CASSYQGAGYGYTF	TGTGCCAGCAGCTATCAGGGGGCCGGCTATGGCTACACCTTC
.	TRBV2	TRBJ2-1	.	CASTNRDINNEQFF	TGTGCCAGCACTAATAGGGACATTAACAATGAGCAGTTCTTC
once	TRBV7-9	TRBJ2-1	.	CASSLILWRDNEQFF	TGTGCCAGCAGCTTAATCCTTTGGAGGGACAATGAGCAGTTCTTC
once	TRBV7-9	TRBJ2-2	.	CASSLSFVAGELFF	TGTGCCAGCAGCTTAAGTTTCGTGGCCGGGGAGCTGTTTTTT
.	TRBV7-3	TRBJ1-6	TRBD1	CASSFTGGSSPLHF	TGTGCCAGCAGCTTTACAGGGGGCTCTTCACCCCTCCACTTT
.	TRBV5-1	TRBJ2-5	.	CASTPFPSETQYF	TGCGCCAGCACCCCCTTTCCGAGCGAGACCCAGTACTTC
.	TRBV12-3/TRBV12-4	TRBJ2-7	.	CASSFGVSYEQYF	TGTGCCAGCAGTTTTGGGGTTTCCTACGAGCAGTACTTC
once	TRBV6-5	TRBJ2-2	TRBD1	CASTSQGAGTGELFF	TGTGCCAGCACCTCTCAGGGGGCCGGTACCGGGGAGCTGTTTTTT
.	TRBV9	TRBJ2-7	.	CASSSNPGRGPYEQYF	TGTGCCAGCAGCTCCAACCCCGGCCGGGGACCCTACGAGCAGTACTTC